The 15 T cell receptor beta chains given below trace back to one sample, sequenced in a study of Ad26.COV2.S vaccination and SARS-CoV-2 variants. The treatment was: some 20 received Ad26.COV2.S at low or high dose, single or two shots; roughly five received placebo; per-sample allocation not given. At day 63 after the first vaccine or placebo injection, samples were drawn. This table comes from immunoSEQ multiplex PCR, and its TCRdb copy is limited to in-frame clones, with some not included. Here the sample spans some 350,000 clones, 90% being singletons. The sample in question was peripheral blood, obtained in a trial of Ad26.COV2.S vaccine versus placebo. The receptor set was obtained from a person aged 18 to 65 who received the Ad26.COV2.S COVID-19 vaccine or a placebo.

The rearrangement links TRBV19 to TRBJ1-2; 8 nucleotides agree with TRBD1. The CDR3 is 15 residues long. The V gene end was trimmed by 7 bases and the J gene end by 4 bases; junction bases not matched to a gene: 11. The germline CDR1 and CDR2 sequences are LNHDA and SQIVND (reference sequence). DNA for the CDR3: TGTGCCAGTACCATTGGACAGGGAAAGGGCTATGGCTACACCTTC. Translating it yields CASTIGQGKGYGYTF. The whole variable domain, remainder taken from reference TRBV19 and TRBJ1-2, is DGGITQSPKYLFRKEGQNVTLSCEQNLNHDAMYWYRQDPGQGLRLIYYSQIVNDFQKGDIAEGYSVSREKKESFPLTVTSAQKNPTAFYLCASTIGQGKGYGYTFGSGTRLTVV.

This chain links TRBV7-2 with TRBJ2-5, with D possibly called TRBD1 or TRBD2 (5 bases each). The CDR3 spans 15 residues. The V end was cut by 5 bases, the J end by 5 bases, with 18 bases between. Germline V lookup: CDR1 SGHTA, CDR2 FQGNSA. The CDR3 protein is CASSPGGHMRETQYF. DNA for the CDR3: TGTGCCAGCAGCCCTGGAGGACATATGAGGGAGACCCAGTACTTC.

The chain joins TRBV14 to TRBJ2-1, with TRBD1 as a possible D gene (5 bases). V was shortened by 4 bases and J by 8 bases, with 15 bases between the two germline ends. CDR3 size: 14 residues. The germline gives CDR1 SGHDN, CDR2 FVKESK. The CDR3 sequence is CASSRKRTQDEQFF. For the CDR3, the DNA is TGTGCCAGCAGCCGGAAGAGGACACAGGATGAGCAGTTCTTC.

J is TRBJ1-1 and V is TRBV18, with D possibly being TRBD1 (5 bases). V was shortened by 2 bases and J by 4 bases, with 11 bases between the two germline ends. This CDR3 comprises 14 residues. CDR1 is KGHSH and CDR2 is LQKENI in the germline V gene. This chain's CDR3 is CASSPSQGVTEAFF. The CDR3 bases are TGTGCCAGCTCACCAAGTCAGGGCGTCACTGAAGCTTTCTTT.

This chain uses TRBV3-1 (or the pseudogene TRBV3-2) with TRBJ1-2; perhaps TRBD1 as D (6 bases). V shed 0 bases and J shed 6 bases, with 8 bases lying between them. The V gene's germline CDR1 is LGHDT and CDR2 YNNKEL (reference sequence). The CDR3 contains 13 residues. CDR3 nucleotide sequence: TGTGCCAGCAGCCAAGAGGACAGCCATGGCTACACCTTC. Protein product: CASSQEDSHGYTF.

The rearrangement links TRBV7-3 to TRBJ1-1; D might be TRBD1 (6 bases). Germline assignment: CDR1 SGHTA and CDR2 FQGTGA. Trimming left V 5 bases short and J 3 bases short, with 13 bases between. The CDR3 runs to 14 residues. The CDR3 DNA sequence: TGTGCCAGCAGCCCTACGGGGGCCTACACTGAAGCTTTCTTT. Its protein is CASSPTGAYTEAFF.

This chain connects TRBV9 to TRBJ2-1; D uncertain. V lost 3 bases and J 10 bases, leaving 11 bases between the germline ends. The CDR3 has 12 amino acids. Per the germline V gene, CDR1 is SGDLS and CDR2 is YYNGEE. The CDR3 sequence: CASSAGSREQFF. CDR3 DNA sequence: TGTGCCAGCAGCGCAGGTTCGAGGGAGCAGTTCTTC.

This chain connects TRBV4-1 to TRBJ1-2, with 7 bases aligning to TRBD1. This CDR3 is 15 amino acids long. J was trimmed by 6 bases and V by 1 base; bases with no gene match: 8. Germline V CDR1 and CDR2: MGHRA, YSYEKL. The CDR3 protein is CASSQVYRGGDGYTF. The CDR3 coding sequence is TGCGCCAGCAGCCAAGTTTACAGGGGAGGGGATGGCTACACCTTC.

The chain links TRBV19 to TRBJ2-7; D is possibly TRBD2 (5 bases). In germline, CDR1 is LNHDA, CDR2 SQIVND (reference sequence). V was shortened by 6 bases and J by 7 bases, with 22 bases between the two germline ends. The CDR3 spans 15 residues. CDR3 sequence: CASRPPGVDFGEQYV. The CDR3 DNA follows: TGTGCCAGTAGGCCCCCCGGGGTGGACTTTGGGGAGCAGTACGTC.

This chain connects TRBV18 to TRBJ2-3; D not resolved. Germline-derived CDR1 and CDR2 are KGHSH and LQKENI. Trimming left V 3 bases short and J 4 bases short, with 11 bases between. This CDR3 has 14 residues. The chain's CDR3 is CASSPAQAADTQYF. The CDR3 DNA is TGTGCCAGCTCACCCGCCCAGGCGGCAGATACGCAGTATTTT.

This clone was seen just once. The gene calls are TRBV5-5 and TRBJ1-1; D gene uncertain. Trimming stripped 2 bases from V and 3 bases from J, with 11 bases between. The germline V gene encodes CDR1 SGHKS and CDR2 YYEKEE (reference sequence). This CDR3 has 14 residues. This CDR3 reads CASSFSQSYTEAFF. CDR3 nucleotide sequence: TGTGCCAGCAGCTTTTCACAGTCTTACACTGAAGCTTTCTTT.

This clone was detected ten times or more. The chain recombines TRBV7-2 with TRBJ2-3; no clear D. Per the germline V gene, CDR1 is SGHTA and CDR2 is FQGNSA. This CDR3 region has 15 residues. The ends were cut back, 5 bases at V and 7 bases at J, with 19 bases in the middle. CDR3 protein: CASSLHPSDFYTQYF. DNA of the CDR3: TGTGCCAGCAGCCTACACCCCTCGGATTTTTATACGCAGTATTTT.

The chain is built from TRBV6-2 or TRBV6-3 and TRBJ2-7, with TRBD2 identical over 7 bases. The CDR3 covers 14 residues. J was trimmed by 4 bases and V by 3 bases; bases with no gene match: 6. In germline, CDR1 is MNHEY, CDR2 SVGEGT. The chain's CDR3 is CASSYQLARYEQYV. The CDR3 DNA reads TGTGCCAGCAGTTATCAACTAGCGAGATACGAGCAGTACGTC.

V is TRBV19 and J is TRBJ1-3; D call uncertain. Germline lookup yields CDR1 LNHDA and CDR2 SQIVND (reference sequence). This CDR3 is 15 amino acids long. As DNA, the CDR3 is TGTGCTTCCAAAATAGGGATGGGCTCTGGAAACACCATATATTTT. Residues: CASKIGMGSGNTIYF.

V and J are TRBV11-3 and TRBJ2-5; D is ambiguous. In germline, CDR1 is SGHNT, CDR2 YENEEA. CDR3 length: 13 residues. Trimming stripped 3 bases from V and 5 bases from J, with 10 bases between. The CDR3 bases are TGTGCCAGCAGCTTGGGTAGCAGGGAGACCCAGTACTTC. Encoded protein: CASSLGSRETQYF.